This entry describes one TCR beta chain. TCRdb's copy holds only in-frame clones and misses some; the assay was immunoSEQ multiplex PCR. The sample carries 150,000 to 250,000 clones, over 60% recorded once. This entry is derived from a study of cytotoxic CD8 clonotypes in ibrutinib-treated CLL. V lost 8 bases to trimming and J lost 1 base; unmatched junction nucleotides: 2. Per the germline V gene, CDR1 is MNHEY and CDR2 is SMNVEV (reference sequence). The CDR3 contains 14 residues. This TCR derives from a human donor with chronic lymphocytic leukemia. This specimen was PBMCs, taken after 24 months of ibrutinib treatment. J is TRBJ2-3 and V is TRBV27, with 11 bases aligning to TRBD2. The CDR3 loop reads CASGGLAGTDTQYF. CDR3 in DNA: TGTGCCAGCGGGGGACTAGCGGGCACAGATACGCAGTATTTT.